The 6 T cell receptor beta chains listed next were all sequenced from one sample in a study of control samples from healthy donors and cancer patients. Repertoires were generated with immunoSEQ multiplex PCR, while TCRdb's copy carries only in-frame clones and drops some. The sample holds about 65,000 clones, 90% seen once. The sample consisted of PBMCs. These receptor sequences come from a woman aged 50 to 65 with colorectal cancer.

This chain connects TRBV7-8 to TRBJ1-6, with D perhaps matching TRBD1 (5 bases). Germline CDR1 SGHVS, CDR2 FQNEAQ. V gave up 7 bases and J gave up 12 bases, with 28 bases separating them. There are 17 residues in the CDR3. CDR3 amino acids: CASTHMIRDLREKPLHF. The CDR3, as DNA: TGTGCCAGCACCCACATGATTCGGGACCTAAGGGAGAAACCCCTCCACTTT.

The chain links TRBV5-1 to TRBJ2-3; 11 bases map to TRBD2. Trimming removed 4 bases from V and 6 bases from J; junction bases left unmatched: 16. CDR1 is SGHRS and CDR2 is YFSETQ in the germline V gene. CDR3 length equals 18 residues. CDR3: CASSTRVPLLAGVDTQYF. The CDR3 DNA follows: TGCGCCAGCAGCACCCGGGTTCCGCTACTAGCGGGAGTGGATACGCAGTATTTT.

The gene calls are TRBV15 and TRBJ2-1; D not resolved. V was pared by 5 bases and J by 6 bases, with 14 bases between. Germline values: CDR1 LNHNV, CDR2 YYDKDF (reference sequence). This CDR3 region has 14 residues. Here the CDR3 reads CATSEARLGNEQFF. CDR3 sequence (DNA): TGTGCCACCAGCGAGGCGAGGTTGGGCAATGAGCAGTTCTTC.

The chain joins TRBV5-4 to TRBJ2-3; TRBD1 might be the D (6 bases). Germline V gene data show CDR1 as SGHNT and CDR2 as YYREEE (reference sequence). This CDR3 spans 16 amino acids. V dropped 0 bases and J dropped 2 bases, with 13 bases sitting between them. The CDR3 region has the DNA TGTGCCAGCAGCTTGGTGGGACAACTCTCCACAGATACGCAGTATTTT. Its protein product is CASSLVGQLSTDTQYF.

The CDR3 sequence: CASSEMGAGNTIYF. In DNA, the CDR3 is TGTGCCAGCAGTGAAATGGGCGCTGGAAACACCATATATTTT. The V and J genes are TRBV2 and TRBJ1-3; D gene ambiguous. The CDR3 runs to 14 residues. The V end lost 2 bases, the J end lost 2 bases, and 7 bases lay between the germline ends. Germline V CDR1 and CDR2: SNHLY, FYNNEI.

The V gene is TRBV28, the J gene TRBJ2-6; D is perhaps TRBD2 (5 bases). Germline values: CDR1 MDHEN, CDR2 SYDVKM. Deletions cut 5 bases from V and 0 bases from J, with 8 bases between. This CDR3 has 15 amino acids. The chain's CDR3 is CASSPGGSGANVLTF. The CDR3 bases are TGTGCCAGCAGTCCCGGAGGCTCTGGGGCCAACGTCCTGACTTTC.